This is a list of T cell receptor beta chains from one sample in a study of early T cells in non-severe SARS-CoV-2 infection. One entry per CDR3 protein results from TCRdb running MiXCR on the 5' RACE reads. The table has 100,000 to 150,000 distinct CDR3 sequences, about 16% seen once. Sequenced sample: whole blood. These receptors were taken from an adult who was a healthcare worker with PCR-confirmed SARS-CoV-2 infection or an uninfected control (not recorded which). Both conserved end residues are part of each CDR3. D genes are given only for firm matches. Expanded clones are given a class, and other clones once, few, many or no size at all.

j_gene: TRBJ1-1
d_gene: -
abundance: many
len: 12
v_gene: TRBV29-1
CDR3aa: CSVVRGNTEAFF

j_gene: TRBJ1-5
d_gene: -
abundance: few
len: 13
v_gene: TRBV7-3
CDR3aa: CASSLSPTQPQHF

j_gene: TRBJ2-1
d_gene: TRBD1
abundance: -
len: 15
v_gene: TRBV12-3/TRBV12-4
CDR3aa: CASSLLGQVLGEQFF

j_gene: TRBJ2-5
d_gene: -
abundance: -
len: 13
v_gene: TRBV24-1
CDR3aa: CATSETRQETQYF

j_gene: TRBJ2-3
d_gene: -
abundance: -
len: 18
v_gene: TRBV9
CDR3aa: CASSAPLGGLSSTDTQYF

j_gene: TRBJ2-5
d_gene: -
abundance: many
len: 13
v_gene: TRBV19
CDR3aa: CASTSTRGETQYF

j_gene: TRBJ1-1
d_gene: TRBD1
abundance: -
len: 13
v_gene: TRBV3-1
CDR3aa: CASSTGDLTEAFF

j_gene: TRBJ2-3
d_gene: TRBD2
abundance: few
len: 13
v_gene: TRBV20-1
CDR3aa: CSARLAVTDTQYF

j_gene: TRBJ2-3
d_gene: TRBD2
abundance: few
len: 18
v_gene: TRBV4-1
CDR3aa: CASSPSGLAGFSTDTQYF

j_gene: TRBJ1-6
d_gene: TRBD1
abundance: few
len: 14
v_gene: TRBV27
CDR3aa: CASAYQGVNSPLHF

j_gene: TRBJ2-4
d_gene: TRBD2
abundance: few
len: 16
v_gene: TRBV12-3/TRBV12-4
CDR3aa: CASSFSGGLAKNIQYF

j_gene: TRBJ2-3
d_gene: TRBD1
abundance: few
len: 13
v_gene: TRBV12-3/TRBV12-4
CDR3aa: CASSGRGRDTQYF

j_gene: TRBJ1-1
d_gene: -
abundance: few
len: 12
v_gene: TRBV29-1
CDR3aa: CSVDLVGTEAFF

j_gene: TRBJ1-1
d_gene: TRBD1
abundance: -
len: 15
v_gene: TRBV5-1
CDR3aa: CASSFEGTGDAEAFF

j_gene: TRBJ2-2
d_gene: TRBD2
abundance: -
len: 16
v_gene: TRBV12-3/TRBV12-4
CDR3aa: CASSPYSGRNTGELFF

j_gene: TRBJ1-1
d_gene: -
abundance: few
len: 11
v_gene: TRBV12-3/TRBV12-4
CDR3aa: CASRAGTEAFF

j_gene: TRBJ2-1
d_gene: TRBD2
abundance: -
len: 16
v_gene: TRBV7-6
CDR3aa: CASSYHLAGGINEQFF

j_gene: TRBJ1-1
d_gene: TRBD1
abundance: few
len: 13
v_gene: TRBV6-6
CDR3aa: CASSYSGDRGAFF

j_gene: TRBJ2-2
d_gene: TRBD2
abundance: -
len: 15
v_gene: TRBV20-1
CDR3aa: CSARRGGPSTGELFF

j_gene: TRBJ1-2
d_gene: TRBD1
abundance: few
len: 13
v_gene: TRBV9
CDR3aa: CASSRTGTYGYTF

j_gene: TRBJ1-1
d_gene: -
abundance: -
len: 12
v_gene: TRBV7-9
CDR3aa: CASSLKRLEAFF

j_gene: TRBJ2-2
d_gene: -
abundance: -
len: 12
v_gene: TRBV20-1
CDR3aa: CSAQGPTGELFF

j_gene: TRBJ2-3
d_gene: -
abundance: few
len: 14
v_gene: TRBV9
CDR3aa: CASSVAGGSDTQYF

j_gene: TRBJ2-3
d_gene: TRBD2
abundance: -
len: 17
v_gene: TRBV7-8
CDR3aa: CASSLARRGGFTDTQYF

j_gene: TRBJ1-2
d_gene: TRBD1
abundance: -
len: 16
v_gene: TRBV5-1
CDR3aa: CASSFLTGGEPYGYTF

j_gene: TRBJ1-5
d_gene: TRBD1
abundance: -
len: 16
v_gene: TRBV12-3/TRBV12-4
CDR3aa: CASSGQGAVSNQPQHF

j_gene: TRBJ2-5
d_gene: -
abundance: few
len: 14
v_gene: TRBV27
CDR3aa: CASTHRAGEETQYF

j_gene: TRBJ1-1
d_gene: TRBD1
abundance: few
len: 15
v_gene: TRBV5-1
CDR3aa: CASSPGQGRVGEAFF

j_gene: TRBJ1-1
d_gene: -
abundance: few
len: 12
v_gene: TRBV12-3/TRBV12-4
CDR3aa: CASSAGVTEAFF

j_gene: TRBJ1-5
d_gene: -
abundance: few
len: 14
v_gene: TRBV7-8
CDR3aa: CASSLAPSNQPQHF

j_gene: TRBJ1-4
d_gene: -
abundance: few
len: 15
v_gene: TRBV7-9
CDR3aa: CASSLENGRLEKLFF

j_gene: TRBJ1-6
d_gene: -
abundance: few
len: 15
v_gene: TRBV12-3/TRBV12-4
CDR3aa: CASTLGQFQFSPLHF